The source of this TCR beta chain is a study of PD-1 and CTLA-4 blockade in melanoma. This clone has just one count. TCRdb keeps only in-frame clones here, not all; method: immunoSEQ multiplex PCR. The table has 25,000 to 40,000 clones, around 89% seen once; the top ten hold less than 7%. The sequence derives from a human donor with melanoma. This specimen was CD8+ T cells from peripheral blood, taken from a patient given anti-PD-1 treatment.

The CDR3 sequence is CASNDLQNSNQPQHF. CDR3 sequence (DNA): TGTGCCAGCAACGACCTCCAAAATAGCAATCAGCCCCAGCATTTT. This chain uses TRBV6-5 with TRBJ1-5; D is unresolved. V dropped 7 bases and J dropped 0 bases, with 13 bases sitting between them. The CDR3 is 15 amino acids. CDR1 is MNHEY, CDR2 SVGAGI, per germline.